Shown below are 8 T cell receptor beta chains from a single sample sequenced in a study of shared clonotypes between healthy human individuals. Profiled with immunoSEQ multiplex PCR; TCRdb holds only in-frame clones, not every one. This table holds 100,000 to 120,000 clones, about two thirds found once. The sample taken for sequencing was memory CD8+ T cells sorted from blood. Subset noted: CD45RO+ cells pooled with CCR7-negative TemRA cells. The receptors originated from a woman between 25 and 40 years old in good health.

The chain employs TRBV18 and TRBJ1-4, with D possibly TRBD1 on 5 matching bases. This CDR3 has 13 amino acids. V shed 3 bases and J shed 8 bases, with 10 bases lying between them. Per the germline V gene, CDR1 is KGHSH and CDR2 is LQKENI. This chain's CDR3 is CASSPGWGEKLFF. The CDR3 region has the DNA TGTGCCAGCTCACCCGGATGGGGGGAAAAACTGTTTTTT.

A remark on this clone: The sample has other DNA sequences that encode this CDR3 too. The chain couples TRBV10-1 to TRBJ2-7; no firm D call. CDR1 and CDR2 from the germline V gene are WNHNN and SYGVQD (reference sequence). V was clipped by 3 bases and J by 5 bases, with 5 bases between them. The CDR3 loop spans 11 amino acids. In DNA, the CDR3 is TGCGCCAGCAGTGATGGAGACGAGCAGTACTTC. It translates to CASSDGDEQYF.

The chain joins TRBV6-5 to TRBJ2-1, with TRBD2 matching 8 bases. Germline CDR1 reads MNHEY; CDR2 reads SVGAGI. The CDR3 is made up of 14 amino acids. The V segment lost 9 bases and the J segment 0 bases; nucleotides outside the gene matches: 4. The CDR3 loop is CARKRETSYNEQFF. Written as DNA, the CDR3 is TGTGCCAGGAAGCGGGAGACCTCCTACAATGAGCAGTTCTTC.

The genes are TRBV2 and TRBJ2-1; 7 bases align to TRBD2. V shed 5 bases, J shed 2 bases, and the junction held 3 bases outside the gene matches. Germline-derived CDR1 and CDR2 are SNHLY and FYNNEI. The CDR3 runs 14 residues. CDR3 residues: CASSPGLAYNEQFF. The CDR3 DNA is TGTGCCAGCAGTCCTGGACTAGCCTACAATGAGCAGTTCTTC.

This clone was observed a single time. The chain uses TRBV30 and TRBJ2-7; a weak D match, TRBD2 (5 bases). The germline gives CDR1 GTSNPN, CDR2 SVGIG (reference sequence). V was pared by 4 bases and J by 3 bases, with 22 bases between. CDR3 length equals 16 residues. The CDR3 DNA follows: TGTGCCTGGACCAAATCCTGGGCGGGCCCTAACTACGAGCAGTACTTC. This translates into CAWTKSWAGPNYEQYF.

This clone was detected only a few times. The J gene is TRBJ2-1, the V gene TRBV2; D may be TRBD1 (5 bases). V lost 0 bases to trimming and J lost 4 bases, with 22 bases between them. The germline V gene has CDR1 SNHLY and CDR2 FYNNEI. CDR3 size: 19 residues. CDR3 DNA: TGTGCCAGCAGTGAAGCGTTCGGACAAGCAAACGCCCTGTACAATGAGCAGTTCTTC. This gives the protein CASSEAFGQANALYNEQFF.

This rearrangement joins TRBV7-2 to TRBJ2-7, with D tentatively TRBD2 (5 bases). CDR3 size: 15 residues. Trimming left V 5 bases short and J 0 bases short, with 14 bases between. Germline values: CDR1 SGHTA, CDR2 FQGNSA. CDR3 bases: TGTGCCAGCAGCCCAACTAGTTATATCTCCTACGAGCAGTACTTC. This sequence encodes CASSPTSYISYEQYF. Full variable domain (outside the CDR3, taken from reference TRBV7-2 and TRBJ2-7): GAGVSQSPSNKVTEKGKDVELRCDPISGHTALYWYRQSLGQGLEFLIYFQGNSAPDKSGLPSDRFSAERTGGSVSTLTIQRTQQEDSAVYLCASSPTSYISYEQYFGPGTRLTVT.

This clone was seen at least ten times. The chain links TRBV27 to TRBJ1-2, with 10 bases fitting TRBD1. V trimming: 4 bases; J trimming: 2 bases; junction bases outside the gene matches: 10. The germline CDR1 and CDR2 sequences are MNHEY and SMNVEV (reference sequence). This CDR3 comprises 17 residues. CDR3 in amino acids: CASSYGFMGQGNYGYTF. In nucleotides, the CDR3 is TGTGCCAGCAGTTATGGGTTTATGGGACAGGGGAACTATGGCTACACCTTC.